This T cell receptor beta chain was captured in a study of T cells in localized non-small cell lung cancer. Findings of the study overall: Sequencing was limited to one tumor region, leaving the possibility of heterogeneity open.

The assay was immunoSEQ multiplex PCR, and TCRdb's table has in-frame clones only and misses some. Among about 52,000 clones, around nine tenths were seen once, and the ten largest hold about 17%. A remark on this clone: Its target is not known.

Looked up from germline, CDR1 is MNHNS and CDR2 is SASEGT. The CDR3 has 15 amino acids. Trimming cost V 1 base and J 7 bases; bases outside gene matches: 5. Sequenced material: PBMCs, taken before any cancer treatment. V and J are TRBV6-1 and TRBJ1-4; 8 bases line up with TRBD1. The TCR sequence derives from a female donor with stage II lung adenocarcinoma. The CDR3 region is CASSEGQGAREKLFF. As DNA, the CDR3 is TGTGCCAGCAGTGAAGGCCAGGGGGCCCGTGAAAAACTGTTTTTT.